This TCR beta chain originates from a study of blood T cell repertoires in COVID-19. The table came from immunoSEQ multiplex PCR; TCRdb's copy has only in-frame clones and leaves some out. Of about 270,000 clones in the sample, approximately 90% were seen once. Trimming removed 5 bases from V and 3 bases from J; junction bases left unmatched: 12. Germline CDR1 reads LGHDT; CDR2 reads YNNKEL (reference sequence). CDR3 length: 17 amino acids. Sequencing was done on a sample of PBMCs or T cells enriched from blood (not recorded which). The V call is TRBV3-1 (or the pseudogene TRBV3-2), the J call TRBJ1-3; 8 bases map to TRBD1. The sequence came from a man aged 35 to 55 who had been exposed to COVID-19. CDR3 amino acids: CASSYNIRGQGGNTIYF. Written as DNA, the CDR3 is TGTGCCAGCAGCTATAACATCAGGGGGCAGGGTGGAAACACCATATATTTT.